A single sample is the source of the 27 T cell receptor beta chains below, sequenced in a study of blood T cell repertoires in COVID-19. Clones were sequenced by immunoSEQ multiplex PCR, and TCRdb holds only the in-frame ones, with some missing. The sample contains over 250,000 clones, around 90% of which appear only once. Sequencing was performed on peripheral blood. These TCRs come from a woman aged 25-40 years with acute or convalescent COVID-19.

As to this clone: This specimen includes other DNA sequences encoding the same CDR3. The chain couples TRBV5-8 to TRBJ2-5, with 13 bases aligning to TRBD2. With V trimmed by 3 bases and J by 5 bases, 4 bases remained unmatched. Looked up from germline, CDR1 is SGHTS and CDR2 is YDEGEE. The CDR3 contains 15 residues. Here the CDR3 reads CASSSGLAGVETQYF. CDR3 nucleotide sequence: TGTGCCAGCAGCTCCGGACTAGCGGGAGTGGAGACCCAGTACTTC.

J is TRBJ1-6 and V is TRBV4-1; possible D gene TRBD1, 5 bases. The CDR3 has 13 residues. CDR1 is MGHRA and CDR2 is YSYEKL in the germline V gene. V lost 4 bases and J lost 8, with 9 bases in between. CDR3 bases: TGCGCCAGCAGCCCTGAAGGGGATTCACCCCTCCACTTT. Its protein product is CASSPEGDSPLHF.

The CDR3: CASSRDSASSYNEQFF. As DNA, the CDR3 is TGTGCCAGCAGTCGTGATAGCGCTAGCTCCTACAATGAGCAGTTCTTC. J is TRBJ2-1 and V is TRBV5-4; D perhaps matches TRBD2 (5 bases). CDR1 and CDR2 from the germline V gene are SGHNT and YYREEE (reference sequence). CDR3 length equals 16 residues. Trimming shortened V by 5 bases and J by 0 bases, and 15 bases separated the two germline ends.

The chain uses TRBV4-2 and TRBJ2-5; 10 bases map to TRBD1. The CDR3 spans 15 residues. V lost 0 bases and J lost 6; bases outside the gene matches: 4. CDR1 and CDR2 from the germline V gene are LGHNA and YNFKEQ. The CDR3 spells CASSQDRGQGQTQYF. The CDR3 nucleotides read TGTGCCAGCAGCCAAGATCGGGGACAGGGGCAGACCCAGTACTTC.

This clone was seen only a few times. The chain has TRBV4-3 and TRBJ1-6; no reliable D call. Trimming pared 3 bases from V and 10 bases from J, leaving 13 bases between. In germline, CDR1 is LGHNA, CDR2 YSLEER. The CDR3 consists of 14 residues. In DNA, the CDR3 is TGCGCCAGCAGCCAGGTCACGAGCGCCTCACCCCTCCACTTT. Its protein is CASSQVTSASPLHF.

This clone was recorded once. The chain joins TRBV6-5 to TRBJ1-2; 7 positions match TRBD1. Germline lookup yields CDR1 MNHEY and CDR2 SVGAGI. The CDR3 totals 14 residues. V shed 3 bases, J shed 8 bases, and the junction held 9 bases outside the gene matches. The CDR3, as DNA: TGTGCCAGCAGTTATCGGCTTACAGGGGTCGGCTACACCTTC. It codes for CASSYRLTGVGYTF.

This chain uses TRBV12-5 with TRBJ2-1; 12 nucleotides agree with TRBD2. Per the germline V gene, CDR1 is LGHNT and CDR2 is FRNRAP. Trimming removed 1 base from V and 14 bases from J; junction bases left unmatched: 3. This CDR3 has 13 residues. CDR3 loop: CASGLGLAGDEFF. The CDR3 DNA reads TGTGCTAGTGGTTTGGGACTAGCGGGAGATGAGTTCTTC.

V usage is TRBV5-4 and J usage is TRBJ1-2; D unclear. The CDR3 consists of 11 residues. Germline V gene sequence: CDR1 SGHNT, CDR2 YYREEE (reference sequence). The V and J ends lost 2 bases and 6 bases respectively, with 5 bases between them. CDR3 nucleotide sequence: TGTGCCAGCAGCTTTGCAGATGGCTACACCTTC. It codes for CASSFADGYTF.

This clone turned up a few times. This chain connects TRBV6-1 to TRBJ1-1; D is unclear. The CDR3 is made up of 15 amino acids. Germline CDR1 MNHNS, CDR2 SASEGT. The V gene lost 1 base and the J gene lost 4 bases, with 13 bases spanning the gap. CDR3 amino acids: CASSEVPGSGTEAFF. The CDR3 DNA sequence: TGTGCCAGCAGTGAAGTGCCGGGGTCGGGCACTGAAGCTTTCTTT.

V and J are TRBV24-1 and TRBJ1-5; maybe TRBD1 (6 bases). The CDR3 is made up of 17 amino acids. Trimming cost V 3 bases and J 3 bases, with 17 bases left between them. CDR1 is KGHDR, CDR2 SFDVKD, per germline. This chain's CDR3 is CATSDPSRGGVNQPQHF. CDR3 nucleotides: TGTGCCACCAGTGATCCCTCCAGGGGAGGGGTCAATCAGCCCCAGCATTTT.

CDR3 residues: CASSPDRGFNEQYF. In nucleotides, the CDR3 is TGTGCCAGCAGTCCGGACAGGGGCTTCAACGAGCAGTACTTC. J is TRBJ2-7 and V is TRBV6-5, with 9 bases aligning to TRBD1. The trim removed 5 bases at V and 5 bases at J, leaving 7 bases unmatched. Germline lookup yields CDR1 MNHEY and CDR2 SVGAGI. The CDR3 runs to 14 residues.

The rearrangement joins TRBV18 to TRBJ1-1, with D possibly being TRBD1 (5 bases). The germline gives CDR1 KGHSH, CDR2 LQKENI. Trimming removed 2 bases at V and 6 bases at J, with 13 bases between. This CDR3 spans 14 amino acids. CDR3 region: CASSPGGRASEAFF. Written as DNA, the CDR3 is TGTGCCAGCTCACCAGGCGGCAGGGCCTCTGAAGCTTTCTTT.

V is TRBV2 and J is TRBJ1-1, with 8 bases fitting TRBD1. This CDR3 is 14 amino acids long. The ends lost 9 bases at V and 0 bases at J; junction bases unmatched: 6. Germline values: CDR1 SNHLY, CDR2 FYNNEI. CDR3 protein: CASEGQGLNTEAFF. The CDR3 DNA reads TGTGCCAGTGAAGGACAGGGTTTGAACACTGAAGCTTTCTTT.

The chain employs TRBV2 and TRBJ1-4, with a weak D call TRBD1 (5 bases). The germline gives CDR1 SNHLY, CDR2 FYNNEI. The length of the CDR3 is 12 residues. V was cut by 7 bases and J by 8 bases, with 11 bases left in between. CDR3 nucleotides: TGTGCCAGCACAGGGTATGAGGAAAAACTGTTTTTT. Translated: CASTGYEEKLFF.

The V and J genes are TRBV3-1 (or the pseudogene TRBV3-2) and TRBJ1-1; D gene unclear. V was clipped by 4 bases and J by 1 base, with 16 bases between them. Germline CDR1 is LGHDT and CDR2 is YNNKEL (reference sequence). This CDR3 is 16 amino acids long. CDR3 protein: CASSLRQETTNTEAFF. The CDR3 DNA sequence: TGTGCCAGCAGCCTCCGACAAGAAACCACGAACACTGAAGCTTTCTTT.

The chain combines TRBV19 with TRBJ1-1; TRBD1 aligns across 7 bases. Germline CDR1 is LNHDA and CDR2 is SQIVND (reference sequence). The CDR3 contains 17 residues. Trimming cost V 2 bases and J 5 bases; bases outside gene matches: 14. Here the CDR3 DNA reads TGTGCCAGTAGTATACCAGGACAGGTTATTTCGAGGACTGAAGCTTTCTTT. Translation: CASSIPGQVISRTEAFF.

The chain carries TRBV11-1 and TRBJ2-2; D gene uncertain. V lost 7 bases to trimming and J lost 6 bases, with 15 bases between them. The germline V gene has CDR1 SGHAT and CDR2 FQDESV (reference sequence). The CDR3 covers 14 residues. CDR3 nucleotide sequence: TGTGCCAGCACCTTCTTAGTTGGTCCCGGGGAGCTGTTTTTT. As protein: CASTFLVGPGELFF.

V usage is TRBV5-1 and J usage is TRBJ2-7, with D possibly TRBD1 on 6 matching bases. This CDR3 has 14 amino acids. V lost 2 bases, J lost 0 bases, and 9 bases lay in between. Looked up from germline, CDR1 is SGHRS and CDR2 is YFSETQ. CDR3 sequence (DNA): TGCGCCAGCAGCTTCTGGGGGCCCTCCTACGAGCAGTACTTC. Residues: CASSFWGPSYEQYF.

This chain links TRBV3-1 (or the pseudogene TRBV3-2) with TRBJ2-1; 10 bases line up with TRBD2. The CDR3 has 17 residues. Germline values: CDR1 LGHDT, CDR2 YNNKEL (reference sequence). V lost 4 bases, J lost 7 bases, and 13 bases stayed unmatched. The DNA of the CDR3 is TGTGCCAGCAGCCCCGAGATCAGCGGGAGGGCACAGAATGAGCAGTTCTTC. This codes for CASSPEISGRAQNEQFF.

The chain couples TRBV6-1 to TRBJ2-7; maybe TRBD2 (6 bases). CDR1 is MNHNS, CDR2 SASEGT, per germline. Trimming removed 2 bases from V and 2 bases from J, with 13 bases in between. CDR3 length equals 15 residues. The DNA for the CDR3 is TGTGCCAGCAGTGAATTCCCGGGAGAGGCCTACGAGCAGTACTTC. Translating it yields CASSEFPGEAYEQYF.

The chain recombines TRBV15 with TRBJ1-1, with 7 bases matching TRBD1. This CDR3 is built from 13 residues. The germline CDR1 and CDR2 sequences are LNHNV and YYDKDF (reference sequence). V lost 2 bases to trimming and J lost 6 bases; unmatched junction nucleotides: 3. The CDR3 coding sequence is TGTGCCACCAGCAGAAACAGGGGCGCTGAAGCTTTCTTT. Translation gives CATSRNRGAEAFF.

This rearrangement joins TRBV7-8 to TRBJ2-5, with D uncertain. The CDR3 runs to 14 residues. Germline V gene data show CDR1 as SGHVS and CDR2 as FQNEAQ. Trimming stripped 5 bases from V and 5 bases from J, with 15 bases between. The CDR3 region is CASSPPRSRETQYF. The CDR3 nucleotides are TGTGCCAGCAGCCCCCCCCGCTCCCGGGAGACCCAGTACTTC.

The rearrangement links TRBV24-1 to TRBJ2-7, with TRBD2 matching over 7 bases. CDR3 length: 15 residues. V lost 4 bases and J lost 2; bases outside the gene matches: 7. Germline V CDR1 and CDR2: KGHDR, SFDVKD. This CDR3 is CATSDSGIPPYEQYF. CDR3 nucleotides: TGTGCCACCAGTGACAGCGGGATTCCCCCCTACGAGCAGTACTTC.

J is TRBJ2-5 and V is TRBV7-8; 7 positions agree with TRBD2. The J segment lost 2 bases and the V segment lost 4 bases, leaving 10 bases of the junction unmatched. The germline V gene has CDR1 SGHVS and CDR2 FQNEAQ. The CDR3 covers 16 residues. For the CDR3, the DNA is TGTGCCAGCAGCTCGTCTTGGACGGGACTACAAGAGACCCAGTACTTC. Translated, it gives CASSSSWTGLQETQYF.

This chain joins TRBV5-1 and TRBJ2-1, with TRBD2 matching over 14 bases. CDR3 size: 17 residues. Germline values: CDR1 SGHRS, CDR2 YFSETQ. The J segment lost 4 bases and the V segment lost 3 bases, leaving 6 bases of the junction unmatched. The chain's CDR3 is CASSSHRLAGGYNEQFF. The CDR3 nucleotides read TGCGCCAGCAGCTCCCACCGACTAGCGGGAGGGTACAATGAGCAGTTCTTC.

This chain's CDR3 is CASSLGSGTGGYTF. CDR3 nucleotide sequence: TGTGCCAGCAGCTTGGGCTCCGGGACAGGCGGCTACACCTTC. This chain joins TRBV5-5 and TRBJ1-2, with 8 bases matching TRBD1. The junction had 6 bases not matched to a gene; V was cut back by 0 bases and J by 8 bases. The CDR3 contains 14 residues. The V gene's germline CDR1 is SGHKS and CDR2 YYEKEE (reference sequence).

This chain joins TRBV7-9 and TRBJ2-2, with 10 nucleotides matching TRBD2. V shed 0 bases, J shed 4 bases, and the junction held 2 bases outside the gene matches. The CDR3 is 16 residues long. The germline V gene has CDR1 SEHNR and CDR2 FQNEAQ (reference sequence). In nucleotides, the CDR3 is TGTGCCAGCAGCTTAGCGTTAGCGGGGGGCACCGGGGAGCTGTTTTTT. Protein sequence: CASSLALAGGTGELFF.